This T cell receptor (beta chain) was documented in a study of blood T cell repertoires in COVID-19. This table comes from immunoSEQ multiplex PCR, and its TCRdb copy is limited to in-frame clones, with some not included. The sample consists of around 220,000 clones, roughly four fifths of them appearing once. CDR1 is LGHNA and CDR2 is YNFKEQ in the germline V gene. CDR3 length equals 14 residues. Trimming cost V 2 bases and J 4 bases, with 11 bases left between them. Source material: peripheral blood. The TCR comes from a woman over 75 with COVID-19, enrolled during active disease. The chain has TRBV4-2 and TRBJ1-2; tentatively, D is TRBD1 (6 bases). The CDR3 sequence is CASSQPDRPYGYTF. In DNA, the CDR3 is TGTGCCAGCAGCCAACCCGACAGGCCCTATGGCTACACCTTC.